One T cell receptor (beta chain) is described in this entry. What it binds is not known. The sample originates from a study of CD8 T cells in ankylosing spondylitis. The CDR3 covers 17 residues. Germline V gene lookup returns CDR1 SQVTM and CDR2 ANQGSEA. Trimming cost V 3 bases and J 6 bases; bases outside gene matches: 16. Points from the study as a whole: Certain motif variants had earlier appeared in reactive arthritis synovial fluid and blood. For ankylosing spondylitis blood, a TCR beta motif of about eight highly homologous variants appeared characteristic. The study looked at matched synovial fluid samples from ankylosing spondylitis patients. Disease-linked clones were reported to be significantly enriched there.

Using quantitative 5'-RACE with molecular barcodes, the authors made TCR beta libraries. TCRdb itself ran the 5' RACE reads through MiXCR, one entry per CDR3 protein. The sample yields about 500,000 distinct CDR3 sequences, over 9.5% seen once. The chain carries TRBV29-1 and TRBJ1-3; 8 nucleotides agree with TRBD1. The sample consisted of blood, either unsorted or a sorted T cell fraction (not recorded which). The sequence derives from a male donor with ankylosing spondylitis. CDR3 in DNA: TGCAGCGTTGAGCCCGACTCCGGGACAGGAAGGGAAAACACCATATATTTT. As protein: CSVEPDSGTGRENTIYF. Complete variable domain (other parts from reference TRBV29-1 and TRBJ1-3): SAVISQKPSRDICQRGTSLTIQCQVDSQVTMMFWYRQQPGQSLTLIATANQGSEATYESGFVIDKFPISRPNLTFSTLTVSNMSPEDSSIYLCSVEPDSGTGRENTIYFGEGSWLTVV.